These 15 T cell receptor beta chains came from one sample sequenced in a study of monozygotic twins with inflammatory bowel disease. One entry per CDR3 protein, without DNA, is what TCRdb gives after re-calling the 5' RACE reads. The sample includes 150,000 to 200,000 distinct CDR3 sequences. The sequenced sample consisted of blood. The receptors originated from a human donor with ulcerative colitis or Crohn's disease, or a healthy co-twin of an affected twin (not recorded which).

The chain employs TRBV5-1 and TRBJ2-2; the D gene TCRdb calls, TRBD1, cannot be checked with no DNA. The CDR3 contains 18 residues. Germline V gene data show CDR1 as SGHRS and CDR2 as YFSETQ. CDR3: CASSLGGQGLRNTGELFF. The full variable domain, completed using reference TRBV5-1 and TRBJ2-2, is KAGVTQTPRYLIKTRGQQVTLSCSPISGHRSVSWYQQTPGQGLQFLFEYFSETQRNKGNFPGRFSGRQFSNSRSEMNVSTLELGDSALYLCASSLGGQGLRNTGELFFGEGSRLTVL.

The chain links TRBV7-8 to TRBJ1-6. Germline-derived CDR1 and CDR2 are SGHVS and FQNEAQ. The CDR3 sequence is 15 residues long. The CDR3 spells CASSLLEGRNSPLHF.

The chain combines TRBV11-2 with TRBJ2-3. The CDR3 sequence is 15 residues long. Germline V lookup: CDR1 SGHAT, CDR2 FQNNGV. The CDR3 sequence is CASSLKVGSTDTQYF.

CDR3 region: CSARDLPGSLNTGELFF. This chain connects TRBV20-1 to TRBJ2-2. Germline V CDR1 and CDR2: DFQATT, SNEGSKA (reference sequence). This CDR3 region has 17 residues.

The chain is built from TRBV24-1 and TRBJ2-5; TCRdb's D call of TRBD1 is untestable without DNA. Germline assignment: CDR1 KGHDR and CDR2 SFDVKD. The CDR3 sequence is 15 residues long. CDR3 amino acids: CATSDPTGVGETQYF.

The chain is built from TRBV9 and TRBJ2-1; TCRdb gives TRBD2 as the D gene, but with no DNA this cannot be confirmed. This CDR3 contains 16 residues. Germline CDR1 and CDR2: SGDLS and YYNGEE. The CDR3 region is CASSVGSSGGVSEQFF.

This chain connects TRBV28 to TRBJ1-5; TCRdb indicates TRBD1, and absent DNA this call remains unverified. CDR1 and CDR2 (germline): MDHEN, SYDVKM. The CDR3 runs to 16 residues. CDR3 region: CASSFGGRGVSQPQHF. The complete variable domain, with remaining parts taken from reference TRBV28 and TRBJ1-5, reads DVKVTQSSRYLVKRTGEKVFLECVQDMDHENMFWYRQDPGLGLRLIYFSYDVKMKEKGDIPEGYSVSREKKERFSLILESASTNQTSMYLCASSFGGRGVSQPQHFGDGTRLSIL.

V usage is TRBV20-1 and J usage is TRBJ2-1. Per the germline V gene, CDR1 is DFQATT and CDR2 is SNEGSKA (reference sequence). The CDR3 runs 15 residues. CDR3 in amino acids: CSASLRGGPYNEQFF.

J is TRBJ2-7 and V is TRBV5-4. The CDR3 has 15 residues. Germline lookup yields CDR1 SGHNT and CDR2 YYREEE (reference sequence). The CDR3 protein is CASSLPGRGSYEQYF.

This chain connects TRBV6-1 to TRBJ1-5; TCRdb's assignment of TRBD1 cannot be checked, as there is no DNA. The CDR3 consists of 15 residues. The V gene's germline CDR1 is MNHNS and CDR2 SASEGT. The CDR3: CASSEWGAGNQPQHF.

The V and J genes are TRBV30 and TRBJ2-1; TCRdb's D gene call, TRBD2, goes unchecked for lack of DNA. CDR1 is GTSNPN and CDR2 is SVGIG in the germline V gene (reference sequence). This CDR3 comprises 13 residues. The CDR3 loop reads CAWSPRGSVGQFF.

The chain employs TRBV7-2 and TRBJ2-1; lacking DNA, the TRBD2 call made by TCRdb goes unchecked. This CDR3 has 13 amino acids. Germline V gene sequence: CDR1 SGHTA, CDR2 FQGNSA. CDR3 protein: CSSSIAGWNEQFF.

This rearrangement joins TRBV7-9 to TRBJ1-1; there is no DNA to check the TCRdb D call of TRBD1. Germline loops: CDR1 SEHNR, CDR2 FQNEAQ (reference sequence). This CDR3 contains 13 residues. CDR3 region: CASSTGPNTEAFF.

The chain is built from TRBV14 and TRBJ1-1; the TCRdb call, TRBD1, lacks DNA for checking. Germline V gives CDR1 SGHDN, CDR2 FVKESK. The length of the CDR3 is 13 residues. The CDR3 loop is CASSSYPGTEAFF.

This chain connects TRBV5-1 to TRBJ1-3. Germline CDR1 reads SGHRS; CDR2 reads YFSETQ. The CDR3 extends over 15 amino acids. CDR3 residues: CASSSRSGGGNTIYF.